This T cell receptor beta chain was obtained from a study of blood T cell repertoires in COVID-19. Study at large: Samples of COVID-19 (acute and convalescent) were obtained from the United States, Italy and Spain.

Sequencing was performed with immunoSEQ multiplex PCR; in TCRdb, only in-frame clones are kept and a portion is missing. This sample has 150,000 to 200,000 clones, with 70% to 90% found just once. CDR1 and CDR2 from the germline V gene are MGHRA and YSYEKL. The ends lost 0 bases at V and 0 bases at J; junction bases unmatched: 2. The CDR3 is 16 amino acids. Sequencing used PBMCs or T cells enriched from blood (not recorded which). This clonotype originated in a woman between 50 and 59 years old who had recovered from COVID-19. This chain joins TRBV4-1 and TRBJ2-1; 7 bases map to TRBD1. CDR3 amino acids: CASSQERTGSYNEQFF. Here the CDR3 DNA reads TGCGCCAGCAGCCAAGAGAGGACAGGCTCCTACAATGAGCAGTTCTTC.